These 31 T cell receptor beta chains originate from one sample sequenced in a study of cytomegalovirus exposure and HLA in healthy donors listed by TCRdb under 2017. Library preparation employed the immunoSEQ multiplex PCR assay. For the multiplex PCR, a mixture combining 60 forward primers for TCR Vbeta segments and 13 reverse primers for TCR Jbeta segments was used. Drawn from immuneACCESS, this table holds only the in-frame rearrangements with V and J called that TCRdb kept. Clones are partly lost; checked studies trace under half to an unresolved V gene and leave the rest unexplained. The sample table lists about 160,000 clones, 65% to 80% of them with a count of one. Of the sample, about 2.1% falls within the top ten clones. Source material: PBMCs. These receptors were collected from a female donor in good health and CMV-seronegative.

The V and J genes are TRBV7-2 and TRBJ1-2, with 7 bases lining up with TRBD1. J gave up 2 bases and V 4 bases, and 13 bases lay outside the gene matches. CDR3 length equals 17 residues. Germline CDR1 reads SGHTA; CDR2 reads FQGNSA. DNA of the CDR3: TGTGCCAGCAGCTCAATAGGCACAGGGGTAGGAAACTATGGCTACACCTTC. This translates into CASSSIGTGVGNYGYTF.

This clone was seen a few times. This chain joins TRBV4-1 and TRBJ1-2; tentative D call: TRBD1 (5 bases). The CDR3 covers 16 residues. Between the trimmed V and J ends, which lost 0 bases and 1 base, there was a span of 12 bases. Germline V CDR1 and CDR2: MGHRA, YSYEKL. In nucleotides, the CDR3 is TGCGCCAGCAGCCAAGAAGCGGGGACTTATAACTATGGCTACACCTTC. Encoded protein: CASSQEAGTYNYGYTF.

V is TRBV9 and J is TRBJ2-1, with 10 bases matching TRBD2. V lost 0 bases and J lost 6; bases outside the gene matches: 6. The CDR3 has 16 residues. Germline V lookup: CDR1 SGDLS, CDR2 YYNGEE. The CDR3: CASSVAQASGSNEQFF. The CDR3 nucleotides read TGTGCCAGCAGCGTAGCTCAGGCTAGCGGGAGCAATGAGCAGTTCTTC.

This clone came up a few times. The chain joins TRBV4-2 to TRBJ2-2; 8 nucleotides line up with TRBD2. The germline V gene encodes CDR1 LGHNA and CDR2 YNFKEQ. CDR3 length equals 16 residues. With 2 bases clipped from V and 1 base from J, the junction kept 3 bases outside the gene matches. As DNA, the CDR3 is TGTGCCAGCAGCCAACAAAGCGGGGGGAACACCGGGGAGCTGTTTTTT. Protein sequence: CASSQQSGGNTGELFF.

This clone occurred a few times. This chain joins TRBV2 and TRBJ2-7, with TRBD2 as a possible D gene (5 bases). The germline gives CDR1 SNHLY, CDR2 FYNNEI. The CDR3 is 14 amino acids. V was clipped by 4 bases and J by 3 bases, with 13 bases between them. The DNA for the CDR3 is TGTGCCAGCAGTGCCTCGGTAAGCGGCTACGAGCAGTACTTC. This gives the protein CASSASVSGYEQYF.

The chain has TRBV7-9 and TRBJ1-5, with TRBD1 identical over 7 bases. Trimming removed 5 bases from V and 1 base from J; junction bases left unmatched: 2. Germline V gene sequence: CDR1 SEHNR, CDR2 FQNEAQ (reference sequence). There are 14 residues in the CDR3. CDR3 sequence (DNA): TGTGCCAGCAGCCCGACAGGGAGCAATCAGCCCCAGCATTTT. It specifies CASSPTGSNQPQHF. The full variable domain, its missing parts supplied by reference TRBV7-9 and TRBJ1-5, is DTGVSQNPRHKITKRGQNVTFRCDPISEHNRLYWYRQTLGQGPEFLTYFQNEAQLEKSRLLSDRFSAERPKGSFSTLEIQRTEQGDSAMYLCASSPTGSNQPQHFGDGTRLSIL.

The genes are TRBV6-5 and TRBJ1-5; D is ambiguous. The CDR3 is 15 amino acids. Trimming took 8 bases from V and 6 from J, leaving 20 bases between them. The germline CDR1 and CDR2 sequences are MNHEY and SVGAGI. CDR3 sequence: CASGEGGRVGQPQHF. CDR3 nucleotide sequence: TGTGCCAGCGGAGAAGGTGGGAGGGTCGGTCAGCCCCAGCATTTT.

This chain uses TRBV9 with TRBJ1-4; 9 bases are a match to TRBD1. V was clipped by 4 bases and J by 8 bases; unmatched bases: 9. The V gene's germline CDR1 is SGDLS and CDR2 YYNGEE. The CDR3 has 15 amino acids. In DNA, the CDR3 is TGTGCCAGCAGCATTCGACAGGGGGTAGGAGAAAAACTGTTTTTT. Translation gives CASSIRQGVGEKLFF.

This clone was seen only a few times. The gene calls are TRBV7-9 and TRBJ2-4; D may be TRBD1 (6 bases). Germline CDR1 is SEHNR and CDR2 is FQNEAQ (reference sequence). The CDR3 consists of 14 residues. The V gene lost 4 bases and the J gene lost 6 bases, with 13 bases spanning the gap. CDR3 sequence: CASSSQGWANIQYF. The DNA of the CDR3 is TGTGCCAGCAGCTCTCAGGGGTGGGCAAACATTCAGTACTTC.

The CDR3 is CASSSLIPGQGVGGYTF. The DNA for the CDR3 is TGTGCCAGCAGTTCCCTAATACCGGGACAGGGGGTAGGTGGCTACACCTTC. V usage is TRBV27 and J usage is TRBJ1-2; 11 bases fit TRBD1. Germline values: CDR1 MNHEY, CDR2 SMNVEV (reference sequence). The CDR3 consists of 17 residues. The ends lost 4 bases at V and 7 bases at J; junction bases unmatched: 14.

This clone has only a few counts. The V call is TRBV2, the J call TRBJ2-7; TRBD2 matches at 9 bases. Germline-derived CDR1 and CDR2 are SNHLY and FYNNEI. The junction had 6 bases not matched to a gene; V was cut back by 6 bases and J by 0 bases. The CDR3 is 15 amino acids. The CDR3 reads CASSLSGRSSYEQYF. CDR3 DNA sequence: TGTGCCAGCAGCTTAAGCGGGAGGAGCTCCTACGAGCAGTACTTC.

A note on this clone: Additional DNA sequences in this sample encode the identical CDR3. The CDR3, as DNA: TGTGCCAGCAGCCCTTGGACTAGCGGCACAGATACGCAGTATTTT. Translated, it gives CASSPWTSGTDTQYF. The rearrangement links TRBV7-2 to TRBJ2-3; TRBD2 matches 9 bases. V was clipped by 5 bases and J by 1 base; unmatched bases: 4. The CDR3 totals 15 residues. CDR1 is SGHTA, CDR2 FQGNSA, per germline.

V usage is TRBV11-2 and J usage is TRBJ2-5, with 12 bases aligning to TRBD2. Trimming at V came to 3 bases and at J to 1 base, leaving 6 bases not matched to a gene. The CDR3 is 17 residues long. Germline values: CDR1 SGHAT, CDR2 FQNNGV. The CDR3 bases are TGTGCCAGCAGCTTGGTACTAGCGGGGGGCCTCCAAGAGACCCAGTACTTC. It encodes CASSLVLAGGLQETQYF.

V gene TRBV7-9 combines with J gene TRBJ1-6; tentative D call: TRBD1 (5 bases). The V gene's germline CDR1 is SEHNR and CDR2 FQNEAQ (reference sequence). Trimming pared 6 bases from V and 5 bases from J, leaving 14 bases between. The CDR3 length is 15 residues. For the CDR3, the DNA is TGTGCCAGCAGTCCAGATGGGGGGAATAATTCACCCCTCCACTTT. Residues: CASSPDGGNNSPLHF.

This clone has just one count. This rearrangement joins TRBV5-6 to TRBJ1-2; D possibly corresponds to TRBD1 (6 bases). The CDR3 consists of 15 residues. Germline CDR1 SGHDT, CDR2 YYEEEE. The V gene lost 5 bases and the J gene lost 4 bases, with 18 bases spanning the gap. The CDR3 DNA reads as TGTGCCAGCAGTTCCGACAGGTGGGCTACCTATGGCTACACCTTC. Protein product: CASSSDRWATYGYTF.

The chain recombines TRBV27 with TRBJ1-1; D might be TRBD1 (6 bases). The germline V gene has CDR1 MNHEY and CDR2 SMNVEV (reference sequence). The CDR3 spans 14 residues. Trimming took 5 bases from V and 1 from J, leaving 11 bases between them. CDR3 amino acids: CASSPARGNTEAFF. DNA of the CDR3: TGTGCCAGCAGTCCGGCCAGGGGGAACACTGAAGCTTTCTTT.

The gene calls are TRBV9 and TRBJ2-1; tentatively, D is TRBD2 (5 bases). The germline gives CDR1 SGDLS, CDR2 YYNGEE. V lost 0 bases, J lost 8 bases, and 12 bases lay in between. The CDR3 totals 14 residues. CDR3 DNA: TGTGCCAGCAGCGTAGCTCCGGCGAGGGATGAGCAGTTCTTC. Translated: CASSVAPARDEQFF.

The chain is built from TRBV7-3 and TRBJ1-2, with TRBD1 identical over 11 bases. Germline-derived CDR1 and CDR2 are SGHTA and FQGTGA. V trimming: 5 bases; J trimming: 5 bases; junction bases outside the gene matches: 10. The CDR3 is 16 residues long. The DNA for the CDR3 is TGTGCCAGCAGCCCCATTGCCGGGACAGGGGGTTATGGCTACACCTTC. It is translated as CASSPIAGTGGYGYTF. The whole variable domain, filled in from reference TRBV7-3 and TRBJ1-2, reads GAGVSQTPSNKVTEKGKYVELRCDPISGHTALYWYRQSLGQGPEFLIYFQGTGAADDSGLPNDRFFAVRPEGSVSTLKIQRTERGDSAVYLCASSPIAGTGGYGYTFGSGTRLTVV.

V gene TRBV27 combines with J gene TRBJ1-4, with 7 bases identical to TRBD1. CDR3 length: 13 amino acids. CDR1 is MNHEY, CDR2 SMNVEV, per germline (reference sequence). Trimming took 3 bases from V and 7 from J; bases not matched to a gene: 2. The CDR3: CASSFRGLEKLFF. The CDR3 coding sequence is TGTGCCAGCAGTTTTAGGGGGCTTGAAAAACTGTTTTTT.

The chain couples TRBV4-1 to TRBJ2-5; TRBD1 matches at 8 bases. The CDR3 spans 15 residues. After removal of 4 bases from V and 5 bases from J, the junction contained 9 bases not matched to a gene. CDR1 and CDR2 (germline): MGHRA, YSYEKL. The CDR3 here is CASSRSGTGIETQYF. CDR3 DNA sequence: TGCGCCAGCAGCCGATCCGGGACAGGAATCGAGACCCAGTACTTC.

The chain links TRBV2 to TRBJ1-1, with 11 bases aligning to TRBD1. CDR3 length equals 15 residues. Germline CDR1 and CDR2: SNHLY and FYNNEI. The V gene end was trimmed by 7 bases and the J gene end by 1 base; junction bases not matched to a gene: 5. CDR3 sequence reads: CASIRGTGGNTEAFF. CDR3 sequence (DNA): TGTGCCAGCATCCGGGGGACAGGGGGGAACACTGAAGCTTTCTTT.

The chain uses TRBV10-2 and TRBJ1-1; tentatively, D is TRBD1 (6 bases). Per the germline V gene, CDR1 is WSHSY and CDR2 is SAAADI. V shed 5 bases and J shed 2 bases, with 9 bases lying between them. The CDR3 contains 13 residues. CDR3 sequence reads: CASSNRVNTEAFF. The CDR3 nucleotides read TGCGCCAGCAGTAACAGGGTAAACACTGAAGCTTTCTTT.

V and J are TRBV13 and TRBJ2-1, with 8 bases that match TRBD2. The CDR3 totals 15 residues. Losses at the gene ends were 2 bases for V and 6 bases for J; bases not matched to a gene: 6. Germline CDR1 PRHDT, CDR2 FYEKMQ (reference sequence). The CDR3 region is CASSLSAGGLNEQFF. DNA for the CDR3: TGTGCCAGCAGCTTATCGGCGGGAGGCCTCAATGAGCAGTTCTTC.

The J gene is TRBJ1-1, the V gene TRBV7-9; D unclear. The germline V gene has CDR1 SEHNR and CDR2 FQNEAQ (reference sequence). The germline V and J ends were trimmed by 3 bases and 3 bases, with 8 bases remaining between them. CDR3 length: 13 amino acids. CDR3 loop: CASSFVVDTEAFF. Here the CDR3 DNA reads TGTGCCAGCAGCTTCGTAGTGGACACTGAAGCTTTCTTT.

V is TRBV7-2 and J is TRBJ1-6; D is ambiguous. Germline CDR1 is SGHTA and CDR2 is FQGNSA. The CDR3 is 16 residues long. V was pared by 2 bases and J by 1 base, with 9 bases between. The CDR3 DNA follows: TGTGCCAGCAGCTTAAGTAGGAGATCCTATAATTCACCCCTCCACTTT. This sequence encodes CASSLSRRSYNSPLHF.

This chain links TRBV6-1 with TRBJ1-3; D is possibly TRBD1 (6 bases). The germline gives CDR1 MNHNS, CDR2 SASEGT. The ends were cut back, 5 bases at V and 4 bases at J, with 12 bases in the middle. This CDR3 contains 14 residues. The CDR3 DNA reads as TGTGCCAGCAGTAGACTCGGGACAGGAAACACCATATATTTT. This sequence encodes CASSRLGTGNTIYF.

The chain has TRBV7-8 and TRBJ1-5; D perhaps matches TRBD1 (6 bases). The germline gives CDR1 SGHVS, CDR2 FQNEAQ. The CDR3 is 17 amino acids. Between the trimmed V and J ends, which lost 5 bases and 4 bases, there was a span of 21 bases. CDR3 sequence (DNA): TGTGCCAGCAGCCCCAGCATAGGGGGTGTGGGTAATCAGCCCCAGCATTTT. Translating it yields CASSPSIGGVGNQPQHF.

This clone was found once. The V call is TRBV19, the J call TRBJ2-5; D is possibly TRBD2 (6 bases). The CDR3 spans 14 residues. The V gene lost 6 bases and the J gene lost 0 bases, with 11 bases spanning the gap. The germline V gene has CDR1 LNHDA and CDR2 SQIVND (reference sequence). This chain's CDR3 is CASSPLANQETQYF. CDR3 nucleotides: TGTGCCAGTAGCCCGCTAGCGAACCAAGAGACCCAGTACTTC.

V gene TRBV6-6 combines with J gene TRBJ2-3, with D possibly being TRBD2 (7 bases). The germline CDR1 and CDR2 sequences are MNHNY and SVGAGI (reference sequence). The CDR3 extends over 15 amino acids. V lost 2 bases and J lost 4, with 13 bases in between. The CDR3, as DNA: TGTGCCAGCAGTTACGGGGGAGGGGGGGCAGATACGCAGTATTTT. Amino acid sequence: CASSYGGGGADTQYF.

The chain uses TRBV29-1 and TRBJ2-7, with TRBD1 identical over 9 bases. This CDR3 region has 13 residues. Germline V CDR1 and CDR2: SQVTM, ANQGSEA. The V and J ends lost 4 bases and 2 bases, in that order; junction bases with no gene match: 3. The CDR3 DNA reads TGCAGCGTTGGGACAGGGGAGCCCTACGAGCAGTACTTC. Translated, it gives CSVGTGEPYEQYF.

This clone has just a few counts. The rearrangement joins TRBV5-4 to TRBJ2-3, with 12 bases matching TRBD2. There are 17 residues in the CDR3. CDR1 is SGHNT, CDR2 YYREEE, per germline (reference sequence). V lost 5 bases to trimming and J lost 5 bases; unmatched junction nucleotides: 12. CDR3 coding DNA: TGTGCCAGCAGGGATACCCGAGGACTAGCGGGGTTAGATACGCAGTATTTT. This gives the protein CASRDTRGLAGLDTQYF.